Listed here is a single T cell receptor beta chain. The CDR3 spans 13 residues. Germline V gene sequence: CDR1 SQVTM, CDR2 ANQGSEA. The junction had 8 bases not matched to a gene; V was cut back by 4 bases and J by 10 bases. Prepared TCR beta cDNA libraries contained unique molecular identifiers. One entry per CDR3 protein, called by TCRdb with MiXCR from the PCR reads. Among under 200,000 distinct CDR3 sequences listed, about 36% were seen once. The source of the sample is a study of post-analysis software for immune sequencing data. The chain has TRBV29-1 and TRBJ2-1; 9 bases map to TRBD1. The sample was blood, taken after autologous hematopoietic stem cell transplantation. The sequence was obtained from a girl under 18 with multiple sclerosis. The CDR3 protein is CSVGGQGNYEQFF. CDR3 bases: TGCAGCGTTGGGGGACAGGGAAACTACGAGCAGTTCTTC.